This is a list of T cell receptor beta chains from one sample in a study of regulatory T cells in long-lasting Graves disease. TCRdb used MiXCR to reprocess the multiplex PCR reads, holding one entry per CDR3 protein. The sample consists of fewer than 400,000 distinct CDR3 sequences, 15% to 20% of them appearing once. Sequenced material: peripheral blood mononuclear cells (PBMCs), taken when the disease was refractory, from a patient treated with antithyroid drugs. The receptors were gathered from a female donor with Graves disease. Both conserved end residues are part of each CDR3. Fields, in order: V gene, clone size, J gene, D gene, CDR3 DNA, CDR3 protein. The D gene is left open where the match is weak. Size is stated for part of the rows, as once, few or many counts, or as a class when the clone is expanded.

>TRBV28|.|TRBJ2-7|.
TGTGCCAGCAGTTTTTCCCCGGCGGGGCTCTACGAGCAGTACTTC
CASSFSPAGLYEQYF
>TRBV30|.|TRBJ2-7|.
TGTGCCTGGAGTGCCTCTTACGAGCAGTACTTC
CAWSASYEQYF
>TRBV4-1|many|TRBJ1-5|.
TGCGCCAGCAGCCCTTGGCGGGAAGGACAGCCCCAGCATTTT
CASSPWREGQPQHF
>TRBV20-1|.|TRBJ1-1|.
TGCAGTGCTAGAGCAGCCAGGGGTGGGGGTACTGAAGCTTTCTTT
CSARAARGGGTEAFF
>TRBV30|few|TRBJ2-7|.
TGTGCCTGGAGTGTCGGGGACCCCTACGAGCAGTACTTC
CAWSVGDPYEQYF
>TRBV6-2/TRBV6-3|.|TRBJ2-1|.
TGTGCCAGCAGTGATTGGGCCCTAAACAATGAGCAGTTCTTC
CASSDWALNNEQFF
>TRBV6-1|many|TRBJ2-7|TRBD2
TGTGCCAGCAAGGGGACTAGCGGAGCCTCCTACGAGCAGTACTTC
CASKGTSGASYEQYF
>TRBV6-1|many|TRBJ1-1|TRBD1
TGTGCCAGCAGGTGGACAGGATGGAACACTGAAGCTTTCTTT
CASRWTGWNTEAFF
>TRBV30|few|TRBJ2-2|.
TGTGCCTGGAGTGTACGGGTTGGACTCGGGGAGCTGTTTTTT
CAWSVRVGLGELFF
>TRBV20-1|.|TRBJ2-2|.
TGCAGTGCTAGAGATACACTAGGACCCACCGGGGAGCTGTTTTTT
CSARDTLGPTGELFF
>TRBV24-1|.|TRBJ1-5|.
TGTGCCACCAGCTCCTCCCGGGTACGGAATCAGCCCCAGCATTTT
CATSSSRVRNQPQHF
>TRBV2|.|TRBJ2-1|.
TGTGCCAGCAGTGTCTCACAGACTTGGAGCTCCTACAATGAGCAGTTCTTC
CASSVSQTWSSYNEQFF